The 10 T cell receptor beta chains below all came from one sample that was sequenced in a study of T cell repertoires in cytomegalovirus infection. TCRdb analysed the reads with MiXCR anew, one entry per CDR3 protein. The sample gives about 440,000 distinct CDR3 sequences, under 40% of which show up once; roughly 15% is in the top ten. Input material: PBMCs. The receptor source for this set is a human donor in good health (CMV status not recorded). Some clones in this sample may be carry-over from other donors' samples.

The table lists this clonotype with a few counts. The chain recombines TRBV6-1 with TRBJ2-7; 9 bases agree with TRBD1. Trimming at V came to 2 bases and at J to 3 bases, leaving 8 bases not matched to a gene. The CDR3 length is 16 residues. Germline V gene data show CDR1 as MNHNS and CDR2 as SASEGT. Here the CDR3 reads CASSEPGGTGIYEQYF. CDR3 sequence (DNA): TGTGCCAGCAGTGAACCTGGGGGGACAGGGATCTACGAGCAGTACTTC.

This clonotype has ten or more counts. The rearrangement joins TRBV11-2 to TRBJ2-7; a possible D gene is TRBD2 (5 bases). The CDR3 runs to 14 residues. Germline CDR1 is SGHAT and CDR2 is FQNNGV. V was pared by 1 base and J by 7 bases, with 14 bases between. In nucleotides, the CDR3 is TGTGCCAGCAGCTTAGTAAATTTCCCGGGGGAGCAGTACTTC. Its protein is CASSLVNFPGEQYF.

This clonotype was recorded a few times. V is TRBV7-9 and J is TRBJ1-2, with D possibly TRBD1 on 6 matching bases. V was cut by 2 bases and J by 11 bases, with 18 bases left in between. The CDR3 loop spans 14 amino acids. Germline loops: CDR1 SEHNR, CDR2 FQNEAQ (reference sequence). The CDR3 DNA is TGTGCCAGCAGCTTAACTCCCTCGGGGGCTGATTACACCTTC. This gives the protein CASSLTPSGADYTF.

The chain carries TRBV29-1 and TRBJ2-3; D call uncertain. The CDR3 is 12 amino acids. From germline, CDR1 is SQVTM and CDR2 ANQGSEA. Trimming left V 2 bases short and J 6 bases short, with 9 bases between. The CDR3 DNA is TGCAGCGTTGAAAACGAAGCGGATACGCAGTATTTT. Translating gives CSVENEADTQYF.

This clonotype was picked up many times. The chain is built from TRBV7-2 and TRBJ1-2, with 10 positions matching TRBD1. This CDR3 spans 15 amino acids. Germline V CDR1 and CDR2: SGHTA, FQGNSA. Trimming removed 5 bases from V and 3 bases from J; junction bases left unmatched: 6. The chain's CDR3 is CASSRDRGEHYGYTF. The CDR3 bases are TGTGCCAGCAGCCGGGACAGGGGCGAGCACTATGGCTACACCTTC.

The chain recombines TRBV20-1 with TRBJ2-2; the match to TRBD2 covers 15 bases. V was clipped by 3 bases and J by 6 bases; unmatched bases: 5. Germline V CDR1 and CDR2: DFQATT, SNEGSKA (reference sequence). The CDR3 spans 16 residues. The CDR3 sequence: CSASGLAGGPSGELFF. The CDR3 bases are TGCAGTGCTAGTGGACTAGCGGGGGGGCCCTCCGGGGAGCTGTTTTTT.

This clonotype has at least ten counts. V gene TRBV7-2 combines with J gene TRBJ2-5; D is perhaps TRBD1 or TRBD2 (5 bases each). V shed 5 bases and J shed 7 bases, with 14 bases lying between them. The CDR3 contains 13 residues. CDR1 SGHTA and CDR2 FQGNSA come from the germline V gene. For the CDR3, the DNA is TGTGCCAGCAGCCTCGGGACGGCAAGGACCCAGTACTTC. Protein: CASSLGTARTQYF.

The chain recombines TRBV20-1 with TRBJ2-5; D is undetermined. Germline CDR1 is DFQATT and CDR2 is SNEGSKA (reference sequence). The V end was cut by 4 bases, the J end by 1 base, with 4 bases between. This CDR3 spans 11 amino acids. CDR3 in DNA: TGCAGTGCTACACGCCAAGAGACCCAGTACTTC. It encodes CSATRQETQYF.

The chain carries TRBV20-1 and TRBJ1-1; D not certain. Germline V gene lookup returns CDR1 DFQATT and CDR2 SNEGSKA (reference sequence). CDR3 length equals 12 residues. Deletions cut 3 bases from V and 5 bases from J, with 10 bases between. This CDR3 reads CSASPTRTEAFF. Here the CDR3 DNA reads TGCAGTGCTAGCCCCACGAGGACTGAAGCTTTCTTT.

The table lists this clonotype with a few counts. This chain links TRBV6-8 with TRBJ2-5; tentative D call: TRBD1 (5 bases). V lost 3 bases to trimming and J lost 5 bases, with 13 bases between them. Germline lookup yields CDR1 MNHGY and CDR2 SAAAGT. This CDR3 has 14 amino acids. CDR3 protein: CASSYFAGRETQYF. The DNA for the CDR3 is TGTGCCAGCAGTTATTTTGCAGGGCGCGAGACCCAGTACTTC.